A selection of T cell receptor beta chains follows, all from one sample in a study of T cells in Graves' hyperthyroidism and ophthalmopathy. MiXCR, applied by TCRdb to the multiplex PCR reads, yields one record per CDR3 protein. Found here are almost 350,000 distinct CDR3 sequences, around 18% of them singletons; the top ten hold around 16%. The specimen was blood. These receptors all stem from a middle-aged woman with Graves' ophthalmopathy. CDR3s include the opening cysteine and the closing phenylalanine or tryptophan. D genes are given only for firm matches. The listing skips clone size in some rows; elsewhere it reads once, few, many or a size class.

v_call: TRBV7-9
clone_size: many
j_call: TRBJ2-7
d_call: NA
cdr3_aa: CASSSISYEQYF
cdr3_nt: TGTGCCAGCAGTTCCATCTCCTACGAGCAGTACTTC

v_call: TRBV5-1
clone_size: few
j_call: TRBJ1-3
d_call: NA
cdr3_aa: CASSLGTSGNTIYF
cdr3_nt: TGCGCCAGCAGCTTGGGGACTTCTGGAAACACCATATATTTT

v_call: TRBV5-1
clone_size: many
j_call: TRBJ1-3
d_call: NA
cdr3_aa: CVKGGASSGNTIYF
cdr3_nt: TGCGTAAAAGGGGGGGCCTCCTCTGGAAACACCATATATTTT

v_call: TRBV4-3
clone_size: many
j_call: TRBJ1-2
d_call: TRBD1
cdr3_aa: CASSPRGLGGYTF
cdr3_nt: TGCGCCAGCAGCCCCAGGGGGCTTGGTGGCTACACCTTC

v_call: TRBV11-2
clone_size: many
j_call: TRBJ2-5
d_call: NA
cdr3_aa: CASPLGPGLETQYF
cdr3_nt: TGTGCCAGCCCCCTCGGGCCGGGATTAGAGACCCAGTACTTC

v_call: TRBV10-3
clone_size: NA
j_call: TRBJ2-6
d_call: TRBD2
cdr3_aa: CAISESAPGLAGNSGANVLTF
cdr3_nt: TGTGCCATCAGTGAGTCGGCCCCGGGACTAGCGGGAAACTCTGGGGCCAACGTCCTGACTTTC

v_call: TRBV20-1
clone_size: many
j_call: TRBJ2-5
d_call: NA
cdr3_aa: CSASKGVAGETQYF
cdr3_nt: TGCAGTGCTAGTAAGGGGGTCGCCGGAGAGACCCAGTACTTC

v_call: TRBV11-2
clone_size: many
j_call: TRBJ2-4
d_call: TRBD2
cdr3_aa: CASSRQSGLADAKNIQYF
cdr3_nt: TGTGCCAGCAGCCGCCAAAGTGGACTAGCGGACGCCAAAAACATTCAGTACTTC

v_call: TRBV20-1
clone_size: once
j_call: TRBJ2-7
d_call: TRBD1
cdr3_aa: CSAVDRGLTYEQYF
cdr3_nt: TGCAGTGCTGTGGACAGGGGGCTAACCTACGAGCAGTACTTC

v_call: TRBV18
clone_size: many
j_call: TRBJ2-5
d_call: TRBD1
cdr3_aa: CASSPTGVGETQYF
cdr3_nt: TGTGCCAGCTCACCGACAGGGGTAGGCGAGACCCAGTACTTC

v_call: TRBV7-9
clone_size: many
j_call: TRBJ1-1
d_call: NA
cdr3_aa: CASSFAREGGTEAFF
cdr3_nt: TGTGCCAGCAGCTTTGCCAGGGAAGGGGGCACTGAAGCTTTCTTT

v_call: TRBV6-5
clone_size: NA
j_call: TRBJ2-7
d_call: NA
cdr3_aa: CASSWTRSYEQYF
cdr3_nt: TGTGCCAGCAGTTGGACAAGATCCTACGAGCAGTACTTC

v_call: TRBV6-2/TRBV6-3
clone_size: NA
j_call: TRBJ1-5
d_call: NA
cdr3_aa: CASSSAQGGSNQPQHF
cdr3_nt: TGTGCCAGCAGTTCAGCCCAGGGAGGGAGCAATCAGCCCCAGCATTTT

v_call: TRBV11-2
clone_size: many
j_call: TRBJ2-7
d_call: TRBD1
cdr3_aa: CASSWGGTGNEQYF
cdr3_nt: TGTGCCAGCAGCTGGGGCGGGACAGGGAACGAGCAGTACTTC

v_call: TRBV28
clone_size: many
j_call: TRBJ2-2
d_call: TRBD2
cdr3_aa: CASSLSGLTYTGELFF
cdr3_nt: TGTGCCAGCAGTTTATCGGGACTAACTTACACCGGGGAGCTGTTTTTT

v_call: TRBV3-1
clone_size: NA
j_call: TRBJ2-5
d_call: TRBD2
cdr3_aa: CASTPRGLRENQYF
cdr3_nt: TGTGCCAGCACCCCGAGGGGACTAAGAGAGAACCAGTACTTC

v_call: TRBV20-1
clone_size: many
j_call: TRBJ2-7
d_call: NA
cdr3_aa: CSARDGFVMGEQYF
cdr3_nt: TGCAGTGCTAGAGATGGGTTTGTGATGGGCGAGCAGTACTTC

v_call: TRBV7-2
clone_size: NA
j_call: TRBJ1-1
d_call: TRBD1
cdr3_aa: CASSLIAGGAEAYF
cdr3_nt: TGTGCCAGCAGTTTAATTGCAGGGGGTGCTGAAGCTTACTTT

v_call: TRBV6-5
clone_size: many
j_call: TRBJ2-2
d_call: NA
cdr3_aa: CASSYETNTGELFF
cdr3_nt: TGTGCCAGCAGTTACGAGACTAACACCGGGGAGCTGTTTTTT

v_call: TRBV4-1
clone_size: many
j_call: TRBJ1-1
d_call: NA
cdr3_aa: CASSQEKGNTEAFF
cdr3_nt: TGCGCCAGCAGCCAAGAGAAGGGGAACACTGAAGCTTTCTTT

v_call: TRBV12-3/TRBV12-4
clone_size: NA
j_call: TRBJ2-7
d_call: NA
cdr3_aa: CASSDWGATTYEQYF
cdr3_nt: TGTGCCAGCAGTGATTGGGGAGCTACCACCTACGAGCAGTACTTC

v_call: TRBV7-6
clone_size: many
j_call: TRBJ2-5
d_call: TRBD2
cdr3_aa: CASSLALRSGRASETQYF
cdr3_nt: TGTGCCAGCAGCTTAGCGCTAAGGAGCGGGAGGGCCTCGGAGACCCAGTACTTC